This T cell receptor beta chain derives from a study of blood T cell repertoires in COVID-19. The wider study: Samples of COVID-19 (acute and convalescent) were obtained from the United States, Italy and Spain. PBMCs, B-cell-depleted T cells, or T cells provided the cDNA or gDNA that made up the material.

This clone was seen a few times. Clones were read by immunoSEQ multiplex PCR, and TCRdb kept only the in-frame ones, dropping some. The sample includes some 130,000 clones, 60% to 75% seen only once; the top ten take less than 2.5%. The sequenced sample was peripheral blood. The source of this sequence is an older woman with acute or convalescent COVID-19.

CDR3 loop: CASSLQGAGEQYF. The CDR3 region has the DNA TGTGCCAGCAGTCTACAGGGGGCTGGCGAGCAGTACTTC. V is TRBV6-2 or TRBV6-3 and J is TRBJ2-7; 9 bases match TRBD1. CDR1 is MNHEY and CDR2 is SVGEGT in the germline V gene. The CDR3 sequence is 13 residues long. The junction had 5 bases not matched to a gene; V was cut back by 5 bases and J by 6 bases.